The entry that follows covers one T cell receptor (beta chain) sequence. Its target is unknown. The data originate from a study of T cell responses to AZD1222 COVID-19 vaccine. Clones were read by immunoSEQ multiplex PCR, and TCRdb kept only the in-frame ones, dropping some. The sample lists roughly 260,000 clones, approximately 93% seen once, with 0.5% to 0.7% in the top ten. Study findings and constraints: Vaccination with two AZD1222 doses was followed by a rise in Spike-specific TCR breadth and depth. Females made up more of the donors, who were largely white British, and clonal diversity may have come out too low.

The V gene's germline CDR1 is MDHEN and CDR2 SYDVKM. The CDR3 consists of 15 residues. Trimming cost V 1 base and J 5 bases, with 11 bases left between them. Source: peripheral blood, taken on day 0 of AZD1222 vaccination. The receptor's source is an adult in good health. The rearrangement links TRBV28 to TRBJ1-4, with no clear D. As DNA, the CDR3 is TGTGCCAGCAGTTTATTTAATGCCTTCAATGAAAAACTGTTTTTT. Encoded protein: CASSLFNAFNEKLFF.